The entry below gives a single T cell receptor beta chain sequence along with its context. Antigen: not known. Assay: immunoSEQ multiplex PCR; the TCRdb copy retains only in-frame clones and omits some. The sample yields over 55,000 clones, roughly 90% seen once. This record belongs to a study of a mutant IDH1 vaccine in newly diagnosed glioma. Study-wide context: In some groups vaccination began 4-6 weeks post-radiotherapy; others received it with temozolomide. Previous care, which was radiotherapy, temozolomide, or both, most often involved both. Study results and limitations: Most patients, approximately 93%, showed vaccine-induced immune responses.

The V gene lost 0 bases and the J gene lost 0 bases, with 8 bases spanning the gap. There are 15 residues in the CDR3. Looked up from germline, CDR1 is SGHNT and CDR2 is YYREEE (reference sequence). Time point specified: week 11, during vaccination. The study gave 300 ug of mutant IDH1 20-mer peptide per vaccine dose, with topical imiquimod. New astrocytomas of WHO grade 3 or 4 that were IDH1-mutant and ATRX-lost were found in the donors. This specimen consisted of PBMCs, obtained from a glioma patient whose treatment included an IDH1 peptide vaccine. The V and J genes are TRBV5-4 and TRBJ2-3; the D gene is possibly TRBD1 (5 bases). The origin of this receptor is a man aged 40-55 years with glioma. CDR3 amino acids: CASSLAQGSTDTQYF. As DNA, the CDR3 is TGTGCCAGCAGCTTGGCGCAGGGCAGCACAGATACGCAGTATTTT.